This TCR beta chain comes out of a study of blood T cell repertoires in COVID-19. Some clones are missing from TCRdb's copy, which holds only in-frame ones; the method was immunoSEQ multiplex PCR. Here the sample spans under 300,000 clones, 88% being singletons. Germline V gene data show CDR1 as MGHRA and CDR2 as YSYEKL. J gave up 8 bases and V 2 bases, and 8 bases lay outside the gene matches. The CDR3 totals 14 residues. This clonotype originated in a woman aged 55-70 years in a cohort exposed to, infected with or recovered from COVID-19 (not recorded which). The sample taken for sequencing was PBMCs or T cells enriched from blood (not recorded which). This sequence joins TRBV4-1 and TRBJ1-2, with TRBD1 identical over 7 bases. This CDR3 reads CASSQTGDRKGYTF. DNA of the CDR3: TGCGCCAGCAGCCAAACAGGGGACCGAAAGGGCTACACCTTC.